The 12 T cell receptor beta chains below come from one sample, sequenced in a study of blood T cell repertoires in COVID-19. Assay: immunoSEQ multiplex PCR; the TCRdb copy retains only in-frame clones and omits some. The table shows around 53,000 clones, with 75% to 80% occurring only once. The sequenced sample consisted of peripheral blood. These receptors all stem from a man between 45 and 60 years old with active or convalescent COVID-19.

The chain is built from TRBV7-9 and TRBJ2-5; TRBD2 matches at 7 bases. V lost 1 base and J lost 5; bases outside the gene matches: 7. CDR1 and CDR2 (germline): SEHNR, FQNEAQ (reference sequence). The CDR3 has 15 residues. CDR3 DNA sequence: TGTGCCAGCAGCTTAGGGGGACTATTCACGGAGACCCAGTACTTC. Translating it yields CASSLGGLFTETQYF. The full variable domain, in which reference TRBV7-9 and TRBJ2-5 provide the parts outside the CDR3, is DTGVSQNPRHKITKRGQNVTFRCDPISEHNRLYWYRQTLGQGPEFLTYFQNEAQLEKSRLLSDRFSAERPKGSFSTLEIQRTEQGDSAMYLCASSLGGLFTETQYFGPGTRLLVL.

This CDR3 reads CASSLGTGQGNEQYF. The CDR3 bases are TGTGCCAGCAGCTTGGGTACGGGACAGGGGAACGAGCAGTACTTC. The genes are TRBV5-8 and TRBJ2-7; TRBD1 agrees at 10 bases. Germline V gene sequence: CDR1 SGHTS, CDR2 YDEGEE. There are 15 residues in the CDR3. V lost 0 bases to trimming and J lost 5 bases; unmatched junction nucleotides: 5.

At least ten counts were recorded for this clone. The chain employs TRBV27 and TRBJ1-6; maybe TRBD1 (6 bases). The germline CDR1 and CDR2 sequences are MNHEY and SMNVEV (reference sequence). The V end was cut by 2 bases, the J end by 10 bases, with 15 bases between. The CDR3 extends over 15 amino acids. The DNA of the CDR3 is TGTGCCAGCAGTTTAATGGGACAAATGGGATCACCCCTCCACTTT. Translation gives CASSLMGQMGSPLHF.

The rearrangement joins TRBV5-1 to TRBJ2-1; 13 nucleotides line up with TRBD2. CDR1 and CDR2 from the germline V gene are SGHRS and YFSETQ. The CDR3 totals 15 residues. Unmatched junction bases numbered 5, after V lost 4 bases and J lost 7 bases. CDR3 sequence (DNA): TGCGCCAGCAGCCATACTAGCGGGAGGGATAATGAGCAGTTCTTC. This translates into CASSHTSGRDNEQFF.

This clone has more than one count but fewer than ten. The V and J genes are TRBV7-9 and TRBJ2-1, with TRBD2 matching 7 bases. This CDR3 comprises 13 residues. Trimming removed 7 bases from V and 12 bases from J; junction bases left unmatched: 12. Looked up from germline, CDR1 is SEHNR and CDR2 is FQNEAQ (reference sequence). CDR3 in amino acids: CASTASGRGGQFF. CDR3 nucleotides: TGTGCCAGCACCGCGTCGGGGAGGGGAGGGCAGTTCTTC.

In its sample, this clone was seen once. The chain carries TRBV28 and TRBJ1-1; no definite D call. Trimming shortened V by 0 bases and J by 1 base, and 9 bases separated the two germline ends. CDR3 length equals 15 residues. CDR1 and CDR2 from the germline V gene are MDHEN and SYDVKM. CDR3 residues: CASSLWETPNTEAFF. The DNA of the CDR3 is TGTGCCAGCAGTTTATGGGAGACCCCGAACACTGAAGCTTTCTTT.

The rearrangement uses TRBV4-1 and TRBJ2-7, with 10 bases identical to TRBD2. In germline, CDR1 is MGHRA, CDR2 YSYEKL. Trimming took 2 bases from V and 0 from J; bases not matched to a gene: 10. The CDR3 consists of 18 residues. The CDR3 spells CASSQLGTSGTGSYEQYF. Here the CDR3 DNA reads TGCGCCAGCAGCCAACTTGGTACTAGCGGGACTGGCTCCTACGAGCAGTACTTC.

The genes are TRBV7-6 and TRBJ2-1, with 7 nucleotides matching TRBD2. Trimming removed 4 bases from V and 0 bases from J; junction bases left unmatched: 3. Per germline, CDR1 SGHVS and CDR2 FNYEAQ. The CDR3 is made up of 15 amino acids. In DNA, the CDR3 is TGTGCCAGCAGCTCTAGCGGTAACTCCTACAATGAGCAGTTCTTC. Translating it yields CASSSSGNSYNEQFF.

This rearrangement joins TRBV5-4 to TRBJ1-2, with 7 nucleotides matching TRBD1. The CDR3 has 13 residues. Germline V gene lookup returns CDR1 SGHNT and CDR2 YYREEE (reference sequence). Trimming cost V 4 bases and J 2 bases; bases outside gene matches: 2. The CDR3 DNA follows: TGTGCCAGCAGCCTGGACAGGAACTATGGCTACACCTTC. It encodes CASSLDRNYGYTF.

The V gene is TRBV3-1 (or the pseudogene TRBV3-2), the J gene TRBJ1-2; D gene ambiguous. This CDR3 has 15 amino acids. The germline gives CDR1 LGHDT, CDR2 YNNKEL (reference sequence). V was shortened by 0 bases and J by 6 bases, with 14 bases between the two germline ends. CDR3 protein: CASSQDLGGVDGYTF. The CDR3 DNA is TGTGCCAGCAGCCAAGATCTAGGAGGAGTAGATGGCTACACCTTC.

V usage is TRBV29-1 and J usage is TRBJ2-7, with TRBD2 matching 7 bases. Trimming took 5 bases from V and 10 from J; bases not matched to a gene: 14. Germline lookup yields CDR1 SQVTM and CDR2 ANQGSEA. The CDR3 is 13 residues long. The CDR3 here is CSVSLGDYIVQYF. CDR3 in DNA: TGCAGCGTTAGCCTCGGGGACTACATTGTACAGTACTTC.

This clone was observed a handful of times. The J gene is TRBJ1-1, the V gene TRBV19; D possibly corresponds to TRBD1 (5 bases). This CDR3 has 13 amino acids. Germline V lookup: CDR1 LNHDA, CDR2 SQIVND (reference sequence). Trimming stripped 7 bases from V and 3 bases from J, with 12 bases between. The CDR3 reads CASILQGDTEAFF. In DNA, the CDR3 is TGTGCCAGTATCCTACAAGGGGACACTGAAGCTTTCTTT.